The entry below gives a single T cell receptor (beta chain) sequence along with its context. What it recognizes is unknown. The record originates from a study of CXCR3-negative and CXCR3-positive naive CD8 T cells. The study's findings and limits: Partly lower CXCR3 expression followed cryopreservation, and most assays relied on fresh PBMCs. Against CXCR3-negative naive cells, CXCR3-positive naive cells showed more hydrophobic TRB CDR3s. Similar levels of surface CD5 were seen between naive subsets; TCR strength was inferred from TRB CDR3 properties. Naive CXCR3-negative and CXCR3-positive cells had similar TRBV-TRBJ usage; memory differed.

UMI-labeled 5' RACE yielded the TRB cDNA libraries. From the 5' RACE reads, TCRdb lists one entry per CDR3 protein and no DNA. This sample's table has more than 75,000 distinct CDR3 sequences. The germline CDR1 and CDR2 sequences are MDHEN and SYDVKM. The CDR3 extends over 17 amino acids. A CD45RO-CCR7+CD27+CD95- phenotype identified naive CD8+ T cells. This chain uses TRBV28 with TRBJ1-6. This TCR came from a human donor in good health. Some clones in this sample may be carry-over from other donors' samples. The sample was naive CXCR3+ CD8+ T cells from blood. Subset: CD45RO-CCR7+CD27+CD95- naive CD8+ T cells expressing CXCR3 (TNR3+). CDR3 sequence: CASTPSDQISYNSPLHF.